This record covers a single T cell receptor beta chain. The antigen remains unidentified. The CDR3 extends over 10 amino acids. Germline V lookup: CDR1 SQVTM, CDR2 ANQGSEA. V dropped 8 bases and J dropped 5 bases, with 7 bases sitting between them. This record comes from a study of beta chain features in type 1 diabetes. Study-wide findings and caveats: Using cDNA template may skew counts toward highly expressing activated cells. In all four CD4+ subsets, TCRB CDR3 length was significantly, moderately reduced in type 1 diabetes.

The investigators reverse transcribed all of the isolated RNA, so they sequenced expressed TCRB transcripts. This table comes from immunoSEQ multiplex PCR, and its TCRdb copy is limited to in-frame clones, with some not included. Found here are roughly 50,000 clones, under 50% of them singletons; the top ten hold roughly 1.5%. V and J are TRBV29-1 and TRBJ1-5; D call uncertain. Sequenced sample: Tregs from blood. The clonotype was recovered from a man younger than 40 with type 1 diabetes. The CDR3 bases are TGCAGCCCCGGGGATCAGCCCCAGCATTTT. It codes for CSPGDQPQHF.